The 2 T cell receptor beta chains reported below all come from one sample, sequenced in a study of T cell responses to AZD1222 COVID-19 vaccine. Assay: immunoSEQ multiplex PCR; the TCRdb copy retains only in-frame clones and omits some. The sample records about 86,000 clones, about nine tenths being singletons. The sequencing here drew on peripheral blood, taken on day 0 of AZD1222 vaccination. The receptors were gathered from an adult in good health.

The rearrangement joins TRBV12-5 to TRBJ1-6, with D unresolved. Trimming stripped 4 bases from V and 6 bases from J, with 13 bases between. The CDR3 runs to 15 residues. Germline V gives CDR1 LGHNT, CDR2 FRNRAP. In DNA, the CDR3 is TGTGCTAGTGGTTCCCTCGCCTACTTTAATTCACCCCTCCACTTT. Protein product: CASGSLAYFNSPLHF.

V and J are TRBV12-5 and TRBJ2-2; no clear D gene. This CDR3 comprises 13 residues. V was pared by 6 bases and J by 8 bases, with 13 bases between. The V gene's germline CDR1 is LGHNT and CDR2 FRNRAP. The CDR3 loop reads CASGFPAGGELFF. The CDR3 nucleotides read TGTGCTAGTGGCTTCCCGGCTGGGGGGGAGCTGTTTTTT.